The TCR beta chain under discussion was sequenced for a study of blood T cell repertoires in COVID-19. Study-wide context: From T cells, B-cell-depleted T cells, or PBMCs came the material, which was cDNA or gDNA.

The CDR3 covers 15 residues. The germline V and J ends were trimmed by 7 bases and 2 bases, with 16 bases remaining between them. CDR1 LNHDA and CDR2 SQIVND come from the germline V gene (reference sequence). As handled by the study authors: Amplification from reference gene primers served as the basis for estimated nucleated cell counts. Some clones are missing from TCRdb's copy, which holds only in-frame ones; the method was immunoSEQ multiplex PCR. The V and J calls and the clone size are those of that table, but D and trimming were determined from the DNA. The sample has roughly 180,000 clones, about 86% seen once. Recruitment covered about two dozen US areas and drew participants whose ages spanned about 18 to 90 years. Participants were placed into cohorts based on the clinical history they reported.

The source of this sequence is a woman between 45 and 60 years old in a cohort exposed to, infected with or recovered from COVID-19 (not recorded which). The chain links TRBV19 to TRBJ2-3, with a weak D call TRBD1 (6 bases). The material sequenced was PBMCs or T cells enriched from blood (not recorded which). Here the CDR3 reads CASKPGHRPTDTQYF. Here the CDR3 DNA reads TGTGCCAGTAAGCCGGGACATAGACCCACAGATACGCAGTATTTT. The variable domain in full, completed from reference TRBV19 and TRBJ2-3, reads DGGITQSPKYLFRKEGQNVTLSCEQNLNHDAMYWYRQDPGQGLRLIYYSQIVNDFQKGDIAEGYSVSREKKESFPLTVTSAQKNPTAFYLCASKPGHRPTDTQYFGPGTRLTVL.